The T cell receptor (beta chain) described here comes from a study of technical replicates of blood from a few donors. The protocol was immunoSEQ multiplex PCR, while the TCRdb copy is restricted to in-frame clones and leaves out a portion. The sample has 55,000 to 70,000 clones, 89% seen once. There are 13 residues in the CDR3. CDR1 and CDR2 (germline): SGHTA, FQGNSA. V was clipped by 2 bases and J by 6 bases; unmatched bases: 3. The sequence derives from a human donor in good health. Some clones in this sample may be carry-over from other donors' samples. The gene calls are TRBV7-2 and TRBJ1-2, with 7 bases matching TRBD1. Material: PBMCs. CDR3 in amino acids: CASSLRQGDGYTF. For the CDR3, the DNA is TGTGCCAGCAGCTTACGGCAGGGGGATGGCTACACCTTC.